This T cell receptor (beta chain) is from a study of T cell responses to AZD1222 COVID-19 vaccine. Overall study: Pooled samples include second doses given at about 4 or 12 weeks. Study-wide findings and caveats: Across the whole spike, CD4 TCRs peaked at regions 160-218 and 743-854.

Note on this clone: What it recognizes is unknown.

Germline CDR1 SGDLS, CDR2 YYNGEE. Trimming took 0 bases from V and 3 from J, leaving 13 bases between them. The length of the CDR3 is 16 residues. Method: immunoSEQ multiplex PCR; TCRdb's copy keeps in-frame clones and lacks some. The data hold more than 110,000 clones, with roughly 88% observed a single time. Specimen: peripheral blood, collected on day 0 of AZD1222 vaccination. The sequence was collected from an adult in good health. The chain uses TRBV9 and TRBJ2-1, with D possibly matching TRBD1 (6 bases). CDR3 residues: CASSVGAGANYNEQFF. The CDR3 DNA reads TGTGCCAGCAGCGTAGGAGCAGGGGCAAACTACAATGAGCAGTTCTTC.